The T cell receptor beta chain described here comes from a study of shared clonotypes between healthy human individuals. The CDR3 has 15 amino acids. V dropped 5 bases and J dropped 7 bases, with 20 bases sitting between them. Per germline, CDR1 LNHDA and CDR2 SQIVND (reference sequence). This clone was seen only a few times. The antigen is not known. Study results and caveats: Depth was large, yet rarefaction showed that sorted-subset sequencing was incomplete.

TCRdb keeps only in-frame clones here, not all; method: immunoSEQ multiplex PCR. The sample holds fewer than 2.5 million clones, roughly 93% seen once. Splitting the CD4+ cells yielded a CD45RA+ naive subset and a CD45RA-negative memory subset. The chain has TRBV19 and TRBJ1-2; D gene ambiguous. The sequence was obtained from a man between 18 and 29 years old in good health. Some clones in this sample may be carry-over from other donors' samples. Sequenced input: naive CD4+ T cells from PBMCs. As for subset: CD45RA+ positively selected. The CDR3 sequence is CASSPTGNVIGGYTF. CDR3 DNA: TGTGCCAGTAGTCCCACCGGGAACGTCATAGGTGGCTACACCTTC.